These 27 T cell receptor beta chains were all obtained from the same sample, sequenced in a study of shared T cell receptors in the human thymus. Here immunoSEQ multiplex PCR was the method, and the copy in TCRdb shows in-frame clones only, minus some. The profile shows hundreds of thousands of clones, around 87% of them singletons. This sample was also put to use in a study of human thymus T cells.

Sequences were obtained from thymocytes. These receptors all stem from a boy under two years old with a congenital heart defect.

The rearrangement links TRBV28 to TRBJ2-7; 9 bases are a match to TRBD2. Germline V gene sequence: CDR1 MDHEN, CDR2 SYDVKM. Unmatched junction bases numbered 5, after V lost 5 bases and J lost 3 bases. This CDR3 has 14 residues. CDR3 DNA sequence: TGTGCCAGCAGTGAGCGGGGGGATTACTACGAGCAGTACTTC. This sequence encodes CASSERGDYYEQYF.

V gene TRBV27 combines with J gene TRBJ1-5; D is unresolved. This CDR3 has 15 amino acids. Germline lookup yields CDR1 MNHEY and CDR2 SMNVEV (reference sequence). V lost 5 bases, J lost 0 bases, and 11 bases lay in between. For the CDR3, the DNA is TGTGCCAGCAGTAACAAGACTTATAGCAATCAGCCCCAGCATTTT. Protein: CASSNKTYSNQPQHF.

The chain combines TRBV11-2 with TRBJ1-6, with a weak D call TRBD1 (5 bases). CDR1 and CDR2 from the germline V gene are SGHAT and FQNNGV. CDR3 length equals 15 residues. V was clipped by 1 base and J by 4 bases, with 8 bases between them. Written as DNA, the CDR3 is TGTGCCAGCAGCTTAGTGACAGATTATAATTCACCCCTCCACTTT. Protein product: CASSLVTDYNSPLHF.

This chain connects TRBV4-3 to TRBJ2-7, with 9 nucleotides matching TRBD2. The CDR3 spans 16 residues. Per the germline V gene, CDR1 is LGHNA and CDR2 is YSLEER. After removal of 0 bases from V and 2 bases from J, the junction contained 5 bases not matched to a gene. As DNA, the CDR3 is TGCGCCAGCAGCCAAGATTGGGCTAGCGGGACCTACGAGCAGTACTTC. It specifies CASSQDWASGTYEQYF.

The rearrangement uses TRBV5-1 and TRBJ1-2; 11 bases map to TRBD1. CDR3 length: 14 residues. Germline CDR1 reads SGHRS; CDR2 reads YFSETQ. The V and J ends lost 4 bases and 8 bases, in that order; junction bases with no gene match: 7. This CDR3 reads CASSRTGGQEGYTF. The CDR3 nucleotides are TGCGCCAGCAGCCGGACAGGGGGCCAGGAAGGCTACACCTTC.

The CDR3 here is CASSMWGTETYGYTF. CDR3 nucleotides: TGTGCCAGTAGTATGTGGGGGACAGAGACCTATGGCTACACCTTC. This rearrangement joins TRBV19 to TRBJ1-2, with 7 bases that match TRBD1. The CDR3 is made up of 15 amino acids. The V gene's germline CDR1 is LNHDA and CDR2 SQIVND (reference sequence). V gave up 3 bases and J gave up 4 bases; unmatched junction bases: 8.

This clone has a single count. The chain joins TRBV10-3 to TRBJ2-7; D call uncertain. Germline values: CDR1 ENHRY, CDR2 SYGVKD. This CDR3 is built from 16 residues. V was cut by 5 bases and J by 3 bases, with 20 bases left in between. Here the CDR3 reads CAISSSRWSQNYEQYF. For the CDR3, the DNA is TGTGCCATCAGTTCCTCCCGGTGGAGTCAGAACTACGAGCAGTACTTC.

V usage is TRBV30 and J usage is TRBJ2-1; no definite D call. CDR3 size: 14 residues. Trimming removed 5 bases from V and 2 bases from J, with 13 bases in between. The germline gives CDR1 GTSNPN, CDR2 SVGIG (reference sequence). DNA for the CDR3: TGTGCCTGGGGGCCCGAGATGGCCTACAATGAGCAGTTCTTC. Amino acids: CAWGPEMAYNEQFF. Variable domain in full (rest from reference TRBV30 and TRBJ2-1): SQTIHQWPATLVQPVGSPLSLECTVEGTSNPNLYWYRQAAGRGLQLLFYSVGIGQISSEVPQNLSASRPQDRQFILSSKKLLLSDSGFYLCAWGPEMAYNEQFFGPGTRLTVL.

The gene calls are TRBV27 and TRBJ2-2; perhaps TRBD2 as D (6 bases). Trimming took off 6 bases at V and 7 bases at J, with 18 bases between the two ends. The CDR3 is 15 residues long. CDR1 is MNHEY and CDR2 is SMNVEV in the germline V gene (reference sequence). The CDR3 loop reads CASRTYYGGVGELFF. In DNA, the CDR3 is TGTGCCAGCAGGACGTACTACGGGGGAGTCGGGGAGCTGTTTTTT.

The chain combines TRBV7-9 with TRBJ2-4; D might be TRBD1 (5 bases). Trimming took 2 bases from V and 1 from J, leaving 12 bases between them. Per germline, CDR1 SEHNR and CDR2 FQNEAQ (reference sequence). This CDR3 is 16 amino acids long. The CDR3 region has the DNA TGTGCCAGCAGCTTACAATCAGGGATTGCCAAAAACATTCAGTACTTC. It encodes CASSLQSGIAKNIQYF.

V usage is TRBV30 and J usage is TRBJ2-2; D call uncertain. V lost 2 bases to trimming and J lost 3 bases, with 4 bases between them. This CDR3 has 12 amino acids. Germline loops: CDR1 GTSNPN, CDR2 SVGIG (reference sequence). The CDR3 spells CAWSPYTGELFF. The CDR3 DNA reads TGTGCCTGGAGTCCTTACACCGGGGAGCTGTTTTTT.

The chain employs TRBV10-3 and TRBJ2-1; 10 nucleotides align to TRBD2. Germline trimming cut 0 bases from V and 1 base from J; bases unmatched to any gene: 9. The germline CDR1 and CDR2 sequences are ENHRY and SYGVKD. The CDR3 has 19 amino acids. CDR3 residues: CAISESASGSWISYNEQFF. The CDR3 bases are TGTGCCATCAGTGAGTCGGCTAGCGGGAGTTGGATATCCTACAATGAGCAGTTCTTC.

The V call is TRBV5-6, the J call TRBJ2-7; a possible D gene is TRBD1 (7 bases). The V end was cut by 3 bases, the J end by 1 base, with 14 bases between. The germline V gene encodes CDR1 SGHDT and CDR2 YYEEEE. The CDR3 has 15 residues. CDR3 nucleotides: TGTGCCAGCAGCTGCGGGACAGACCCTTCCTACGAGCAGTACTTC. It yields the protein CASSCGTDPSYEQYF.

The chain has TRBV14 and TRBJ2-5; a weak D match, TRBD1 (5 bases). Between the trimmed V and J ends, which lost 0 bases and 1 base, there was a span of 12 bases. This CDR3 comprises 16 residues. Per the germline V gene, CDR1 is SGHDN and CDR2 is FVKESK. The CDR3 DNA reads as TGTGCCAGCAGCCAAGATCCCGACAGCATCCAAGAGACCCAGTACTTC. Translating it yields CASSQDPDSIQETQYF.

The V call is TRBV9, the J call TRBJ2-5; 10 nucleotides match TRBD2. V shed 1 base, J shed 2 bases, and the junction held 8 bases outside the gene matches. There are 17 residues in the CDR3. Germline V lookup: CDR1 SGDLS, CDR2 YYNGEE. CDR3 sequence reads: CASSVSPLTSGQETQYF. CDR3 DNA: TGTGCCAGCAGCGTAAGCCCCCTGACTAGCGGGCAAGAGACCCAGTACTTC.

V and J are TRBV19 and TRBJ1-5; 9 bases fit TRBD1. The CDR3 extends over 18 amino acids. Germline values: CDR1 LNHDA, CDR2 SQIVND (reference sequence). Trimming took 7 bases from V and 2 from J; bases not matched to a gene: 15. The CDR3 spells CASIGRQGEDVGNQPQHF. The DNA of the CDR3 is TGTGCCAGTATAGGGCGACAGGGGGAAGACGTTGGCAATCAGCCCCAGCATTTT.

CDR3 loop: CASSLVKWGGWEEKLFF. Written as DNA, the CDR3 is TGTGCCAGCAGTTTAGTAAAGTGGGGGGGCTGGGAGGAAAAACTGTTTTTT. The chain recombines TRBV28 with TRBJ1-4, with a weak D call TRBD1 (6 bases). The V gene's germline CDR1 is MDHEN and CDR2 SYDVKM. The CDR3 length is 17 residues. The ends were cut back, 2 bases at V and 8 bases at J, with 21 bases in the middle.

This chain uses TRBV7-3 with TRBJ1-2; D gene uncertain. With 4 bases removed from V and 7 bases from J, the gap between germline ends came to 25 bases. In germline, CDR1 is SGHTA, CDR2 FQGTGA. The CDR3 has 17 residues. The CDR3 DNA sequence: TGTGCCAGCAGCTCATTTAAACTCCGTGGGGAGTATAGTGGCTACACCTTC. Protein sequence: CASSSFKLRGEYSGYTF.

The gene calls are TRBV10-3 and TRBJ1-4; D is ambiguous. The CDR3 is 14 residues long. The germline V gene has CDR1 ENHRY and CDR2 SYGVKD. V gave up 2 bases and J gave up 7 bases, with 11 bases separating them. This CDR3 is CAISELGEGEKLFF. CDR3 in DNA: TGTGCCATCAGTGAGCTGGGAGAGGGTGAAAAACTGTTTTTT.

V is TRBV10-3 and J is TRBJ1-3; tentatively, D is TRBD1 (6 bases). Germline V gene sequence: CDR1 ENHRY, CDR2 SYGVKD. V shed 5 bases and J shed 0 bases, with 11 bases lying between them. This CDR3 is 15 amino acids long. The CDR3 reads CAISPDRHSGNTIYF. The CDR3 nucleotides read TGTGCCATCAGTCCCGACAGGCACTCTGGAAACACCATATATTTT.

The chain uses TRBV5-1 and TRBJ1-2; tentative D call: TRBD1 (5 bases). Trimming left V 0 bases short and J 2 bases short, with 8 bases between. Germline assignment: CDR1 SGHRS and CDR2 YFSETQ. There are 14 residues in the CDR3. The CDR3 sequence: CASSLEGSNYGYTF. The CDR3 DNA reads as TGCGCCAGCAGCTTGGAGGGGTCGAACTATGGCTACACCTTC.

The CDR3 sequence: CASSVEGTGLNEQYF. CDR3 in DNA: TGTGCCAGCAGCGTAGAGGGGACAGGGTTAAACGAGCAGTACTTC. The genes are TRBV9 and TRBJ2-7, with 9 bases identical to TRBD1. The V gene's germline CDR1 is SGDLS and CDR2 YYNGEE. The CDR3 is made up of 15 amino acids. V was pared by 0 bases and J by 5 bases, with 6 bases of the junction left unmatched.

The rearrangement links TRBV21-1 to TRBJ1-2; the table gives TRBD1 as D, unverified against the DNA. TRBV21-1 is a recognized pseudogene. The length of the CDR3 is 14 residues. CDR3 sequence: CASSNSQGHYGYTF. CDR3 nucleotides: TGTGCCAGCAGCAACTCACAGGGGCACTATGGCTACACCTTC.

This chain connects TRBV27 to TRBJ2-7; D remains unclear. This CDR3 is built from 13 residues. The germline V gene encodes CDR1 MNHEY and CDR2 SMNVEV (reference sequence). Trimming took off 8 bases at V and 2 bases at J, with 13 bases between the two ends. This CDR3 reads CASQSGDTYEQYF. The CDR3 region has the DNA TGTGCCAGCCAATCAGGTGACACCTACGAGCAGTACTTC.

The CDR3 DNA is TGTGCCAGCCGGGGGATCTCTGGAAACACCATATATTTT. Translating gives CASRGISGNTIYF. The V call is TRBV2, the J call TRBJ1-3, with D perhaps TRBD1 (5 bases). Germline lookup yields CDR1 SNHLY and CDR2 FYNNEI. The CDR3 totals 13 residues. Trimming stripped 8 bases from V and 0 bases from J, with 8 bases between.

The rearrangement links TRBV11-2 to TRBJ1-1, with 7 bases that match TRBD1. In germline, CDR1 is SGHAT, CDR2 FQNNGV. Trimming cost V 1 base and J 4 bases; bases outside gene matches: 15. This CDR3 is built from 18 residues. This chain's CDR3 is CASSLGVQGVLALTEAFF. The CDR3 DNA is TGTGCCAGCAGCTTAGGTGTTCAGGGGGTATTGGCGCTCACTGAAGCTTTCTTT. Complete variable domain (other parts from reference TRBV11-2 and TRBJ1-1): EAGVAQSPRYKIIEKRQSVAFWCNPISGHATLYWYQQILGQGPKLLIQFQNNGVVDDSQLPKDRFSAERLKGVDSTLKIQPAKLEDSAVYLCASSLGVQGVLALTEAFFGQGTRLTVV.

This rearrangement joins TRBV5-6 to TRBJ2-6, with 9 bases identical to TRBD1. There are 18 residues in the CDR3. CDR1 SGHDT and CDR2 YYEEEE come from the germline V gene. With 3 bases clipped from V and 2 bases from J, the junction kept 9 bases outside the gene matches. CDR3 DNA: TGTGCCAGCAGCTCGCCGGAACAGGGGGCAGCTGGGGCCAACGTCCTGACTTTC. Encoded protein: CASSSPEQGAAGANVLTF.